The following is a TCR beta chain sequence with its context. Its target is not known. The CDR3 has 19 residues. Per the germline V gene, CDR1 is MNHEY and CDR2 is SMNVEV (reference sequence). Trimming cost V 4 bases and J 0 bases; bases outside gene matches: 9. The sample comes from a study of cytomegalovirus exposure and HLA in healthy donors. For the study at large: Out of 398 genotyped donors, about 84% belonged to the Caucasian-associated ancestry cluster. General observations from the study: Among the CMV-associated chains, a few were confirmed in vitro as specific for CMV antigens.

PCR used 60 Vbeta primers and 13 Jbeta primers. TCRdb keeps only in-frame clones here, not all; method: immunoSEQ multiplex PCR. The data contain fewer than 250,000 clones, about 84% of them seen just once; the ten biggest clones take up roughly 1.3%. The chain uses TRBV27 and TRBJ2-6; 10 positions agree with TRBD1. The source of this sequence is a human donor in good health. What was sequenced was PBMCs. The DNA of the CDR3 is TGTGCCAGCAGTTCCCCGTCGGACAGGGGGGTCTCTGGGGCCAACGTCCTGACTTTC. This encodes CASSSPSDRGVSGANVLTF.